These 10 T cell receptor beta chains were sequenced from one sample in a study of post-analysis software for immune sequencing data. The study's findings and limits: TRBV segments more frequent in patients than in controls numbered five and included TRBV5-6, TRBV5-1 and TRBV20-1.

The antigens for these receptors are not known. Sequencing libraries made from TCR beta cDNA carried unique molecular identifiers. TCRdb reprocessed the PCR reads with MiXCR, giving one entry per CDR3 protein. The sample carries around 440,000 distinct CDR3 sequences, around 40% recorded once. The sequencing sample was made of blood. The origin of the receptors is a girl aged 5 to 17 with multiple sclerosis.

The chain recombines TRBV7-2 with TRBJ1-2; 8 bases agree with TRBD1. Germline V gene lookup returns CDR1 SGHTA and CDR2 FQGNSA. The length of the CDR3 is 14 residues. The V and J ends lost 10 bases and 7 bases, in that order; junction bases with no gene match: 14. CDR3 bases: TGTGCCAACACTCTTGGCGGGGACAGGAGTGGCTACACCTTC. Translating it yields CANTLGGDRSGYTF.

The chain links TRBV4-3 to TRBJ1-2; 10 positions agree with TRBD1. This CDR3 has 16 amino acids. Losses at the gene ends were 1 base for V and 8 bases for J; bases not matched to a gene: 10. CDR1 and CDR2 (germline): LGHNA, YSLEER. The CDR3 DNA is TGCGCCAGCAGCCAAGGAGGGACAGGGGATTCGTTAGGCTACACCTTC. The encoded protein is CASSQGGTGDSLGYTF.

V and J are TRBV5-1 and TRBJ2-4; TRBD2 matches 7 bases. The assigned J gene may be wrong: the sequence end matches TRBJ2-7 better. From germline, CDR1 is SGHRS and CDR2 YFSETQ. The CDR3 has 17 amino acids. CDR3 sequence (DNA): TGCGCCAGCAGCAAGGGACTAACGGGATCCTACGAGTCCGAGCAGTACTTC. Translation: CASSKGLTGSYESEQYF.

This clonotype was detected many times. Compared with germline, one end of the junction differs, possibly owing to a read error. The chain uses TRBV7-7 and TRBJ2-5; 11 positions match TRBD1. The J call could be wrong; TRBJ2-7 is a better fit for the DNA end. The CDR3 is 14 residues long. Germline V gene lookup returns CDR1 SSHAT and CDR2 FNYEAQ (reference sequence). CDR3 region: CASSAGTGGDEQYF. The CDR3 coding sequence is TGTGCTAGCAGCGCCGGGACAGGGGGAGACGAGCAGTACTTC.

The CDR3 DNA reads as TGTGCCAGCAGTCCCGGGACCCTAGCGGGAGTTGAGCAGTTCTTC. Its translation is CASSPGTLAGVEQFF. The rearrangement joins TRBV3-1 to TRBJ2-1, with TRBD2 matching over 10 bases. With V trimmed by 6 bases and J by 9 bases, 11 bases remained unmatched. Germline V lookup: CDR1 LGHDT, CDR2 YNNKEL (reference sequence). The CDR3 covers 15 residues.

V usage is TRBV9 and J usage is TRBJ2-7; D perhaps matches TRBD1 (6 bases). CDR1 is SGDLS and CDR2 is YYNGEE in the germline V gene. V was clipped by 3 bases and J by 0 bases, with 10 bases between them. The CDR3 spans 14 residues. The DNA of the CDR3 is TGTGCCAGCAGCGGACAGGCAAGCTCCTACGAGCAGTACTTC. Its translation is CASSGQASSYEQYF.

The genes are TRBV9 and TRBJ1-1, with D possibly being TRBD1 (6 bases). V was pared by 3 bases and J by 4 bases, with 10 bases between. The CDR3 extends over 13 amino acids. Per the germline V gene, CDR1 is SGDLS and CDR2 is YYNGEE. The CDR3 loop reads CASSAQGSTEAFF. CDR3 nucleotide sequence: TGTGCCAGCAGCGCACAGGGAAGCACTGAAGCTTTCTTT.

The V and J genes are TRBV7-2 and TRBJ2-4; 8 bases map to TRBD2. This CDR3 has 17 amino acids. V lost 0 bases and J lost 4; bases outside the gene matches: 8. The germline CDR1 and CDR2 sequences are SGHTA and FQGNSA. CDR3 region: CASSLAVTSGLKNIQYF. DNA for the CDR3: TGTGCCAGCAGCTTAGCGGTTACTAGCGGATTAAAAAACATTCAGTACTTC.

The chain is built from TRBV9 and TRBJ2-7; TRBD2 aligns across 7 bases. The germline V gene encodes CDR1 SGDLS and CDR2 YYNGEE. This CDR3 contains 15 residues. Losses at the gene ends were 0 bases for V and 1 base for J; bases not matched to a gene: 4. CDR3 in DNA: TGTGCCAGCAGCGTAGGAGCGGGAACGTCCTACGAGCAGTACTTC. Its translation is CASSVGAGTSYEQYF.

The V and J genes are TRBV28 and TRBJ1-6, with D unresolved. The CDR3 totals 16 residues. V was clipped by 5 bases and J by 3 bases, with 14 bases between them. In germline, CDR1 is MDHEN, CDR2 SYDVKM. DNA of the CDR3: TGTGCCAGCAGTCCCCAGGACGGCTTCTATAATTCACCCCTCCACTTT. Translating gives CASSPQDGFYNSPLHF.